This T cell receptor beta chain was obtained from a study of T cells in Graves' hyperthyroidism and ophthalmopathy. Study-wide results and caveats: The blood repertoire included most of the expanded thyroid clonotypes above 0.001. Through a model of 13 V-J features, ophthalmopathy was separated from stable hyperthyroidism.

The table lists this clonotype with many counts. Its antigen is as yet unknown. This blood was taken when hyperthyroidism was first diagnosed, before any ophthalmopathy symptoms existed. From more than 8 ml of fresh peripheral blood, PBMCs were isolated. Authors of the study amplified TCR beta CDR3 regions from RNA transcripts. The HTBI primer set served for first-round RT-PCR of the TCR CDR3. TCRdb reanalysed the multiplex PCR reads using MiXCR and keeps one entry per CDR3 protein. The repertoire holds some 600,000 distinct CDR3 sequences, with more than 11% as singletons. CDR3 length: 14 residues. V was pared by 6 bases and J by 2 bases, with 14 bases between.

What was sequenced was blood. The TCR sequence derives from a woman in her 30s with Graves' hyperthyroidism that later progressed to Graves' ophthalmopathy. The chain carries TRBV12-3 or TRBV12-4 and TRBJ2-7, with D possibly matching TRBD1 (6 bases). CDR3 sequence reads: CASSPTAGAYEQYF. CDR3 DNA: TGTGCCAGCAGCCCAACTGCAGGGGCCTACGAGCAGTACTTC.